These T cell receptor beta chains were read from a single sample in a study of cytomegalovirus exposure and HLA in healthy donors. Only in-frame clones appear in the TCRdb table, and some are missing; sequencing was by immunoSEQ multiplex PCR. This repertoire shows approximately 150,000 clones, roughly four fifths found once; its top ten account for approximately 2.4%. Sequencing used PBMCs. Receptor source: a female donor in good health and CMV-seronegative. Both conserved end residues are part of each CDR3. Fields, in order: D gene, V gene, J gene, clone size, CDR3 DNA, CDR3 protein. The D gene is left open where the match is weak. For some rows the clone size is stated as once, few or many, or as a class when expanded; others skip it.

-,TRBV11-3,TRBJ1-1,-,TGTGCCAGCAGTCCCCGCGGGGGCACTGAAGCTTTCTTT,CASSPRGGTEAFF
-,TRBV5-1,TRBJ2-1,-,TGCGCCAGCAGCTTATCCTCCGGGGTGGTGGGGCAGTTCTTC,CASSLSSGVVGQFF
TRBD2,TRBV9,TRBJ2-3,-,TGTGCCAGCAGCGTAATGGCTAGCGGGGTCCCAGATACGCAGTATTTT,CASSVMASGVPDTQYF
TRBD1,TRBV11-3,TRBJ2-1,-,TGTGCCAGCAGCCAGGGGACAGGGCAGCAGTTCTTC,CASSQGTGQQFF
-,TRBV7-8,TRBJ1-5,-,TGTGCCAGCAGGGACTTTAATAGCAATCAGCCCCAGCATTTT,CASRDFNSNQPQHF
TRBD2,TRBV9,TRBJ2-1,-,TGTGCCAGCAGCGTAGCCACCAGCGGGAGCTACAATGAGCAGTTCTTC,CASSVATSGSYNEQFF
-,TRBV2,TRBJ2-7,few,TGTGCCAGCAGTTCTGAGGGCTTTTCCTACGAGCAGTACTTC,CASSSEGFSYEQYF
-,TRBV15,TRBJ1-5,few,TGTGCCACCAGCAGAGACAGGGGCAATCAGCCCCAGCATTTT,CATSRDRGNQPQHF
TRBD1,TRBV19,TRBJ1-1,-,TGTGCCACCACCTCCAGGGGGTACACTGAAGCTTTCTTT,CATTSRGYTEAFF
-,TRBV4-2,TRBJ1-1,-,TGTGCCAGCAGAACTTTAAACACTGAAGCTTTCTTT,CASRTLNTEAFF
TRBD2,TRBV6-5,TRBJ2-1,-,TGTGCCAGCAGTCGTAGCGGGGCCACGGATGAGCAGTTCTTC,CASSRSGATDEQFF
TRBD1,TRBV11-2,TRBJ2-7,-,TGTGCCAGCAGCTTAGGCGGACAGGGGGCCGGAGAGCAGTACTTC,CASSLGGQGAGEQYF
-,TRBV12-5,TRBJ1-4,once,TGTGCTAGTGGTTTGGTCGGTAGCAATTGGCTGTTTTTT,CASGLVGSNWLFF
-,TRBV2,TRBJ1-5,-,TGTGCCAGCAGATCCCGAATGGCCGGGGGTCAGCCCCAGCATTTT,CASRSRMAGGQPQHF
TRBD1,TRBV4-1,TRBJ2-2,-,TGCGCCAGCAGCCAAGCACAAATCGTACAGGGGACCGGGGAGCTGTTTTTT,CASSQAQIVQGTGELFF
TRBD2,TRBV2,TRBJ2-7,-,TGTGCCAGCAGTGAACAACTAGCGGGGAGCTACGAGCAGTACTTC,CASSEQLAGSYEQYF
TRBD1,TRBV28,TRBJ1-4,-,TGTGCCAGCAGCTTGCCGGGACAGGACTATGAAAAACTGTTTTTT,CASSLPGQDYEKLFF
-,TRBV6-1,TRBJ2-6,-,TGTGCCAGCAGTGAAGTCAGAGGGACAGGGGCCAACGTCCTGACTTTC,CASSEVRGTGANVLTF
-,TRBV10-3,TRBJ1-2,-,TGTGCCATCAGTGAAGGACAGTTTTCCTATGGCTACACCTTC,CAISEGQFSYGYTF
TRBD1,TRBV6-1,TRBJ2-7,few,TGTGCCAGCACGGGACAGGCACTCTACGAGCAGTACTTC,CASTGQALYEQYF
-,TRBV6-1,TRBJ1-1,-,TGTGCCAGCAGTGGAGGACAGATGAACACTGAAGCTTTCTTT,CASSGGQMNTEAFF
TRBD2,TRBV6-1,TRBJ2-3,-,TGTGCCAGCAATAGCGGGGGCCCGCCGGGGACGCAGTATTTT,CASNSGGPPGTQYF
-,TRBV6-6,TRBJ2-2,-,TGTGCCCTCGGGAGTGGGACGAACACCGGGGAGCTGTTTTTT,CALGSGTNTGELFF
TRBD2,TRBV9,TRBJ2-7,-,TGTGCCAGCAGCCCACGGGGGGAGGGCCACGCCTACGAGCAGTACTTC,CASSPRGEGHAYEQYF